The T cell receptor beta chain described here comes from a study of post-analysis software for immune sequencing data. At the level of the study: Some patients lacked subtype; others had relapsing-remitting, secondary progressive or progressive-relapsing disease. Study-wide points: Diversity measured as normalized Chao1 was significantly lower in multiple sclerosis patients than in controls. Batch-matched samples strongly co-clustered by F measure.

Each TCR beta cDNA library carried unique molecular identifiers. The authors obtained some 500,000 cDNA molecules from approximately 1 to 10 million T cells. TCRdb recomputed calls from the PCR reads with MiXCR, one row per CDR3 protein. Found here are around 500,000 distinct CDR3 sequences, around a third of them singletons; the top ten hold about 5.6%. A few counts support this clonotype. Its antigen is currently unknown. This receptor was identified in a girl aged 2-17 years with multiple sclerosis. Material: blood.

CDR3 protein: CSVGGVHEQYF. The CDR3 coding sequence is TGCAGCGTTGGAGGCGTCCACGAGCAGTACTTC. The rearrangement uses TRBV29-1 and TRBJ2-7, with D uncertain. This CDR3 is built from 11 residues. The germline V gene encodes CDR1 SQVTM and CDR2 ANQGSEA. Between the trimmed V and J ends, which lost 4 bases and 5 bases, there was a span of 9 bases.